These 12 T cell receptor beta chains share one sample of origin, sequenced in a study of post-analysis software for immune sequencing data (dated by TCRdb to 2014 to 2015). The full study reports these points: Significantly higher frequencies in patients than in controls were found for a few TRBV segments, including TRBV5-6, TRBV5-1 and TRBV20-1.

These receptors are not linked to any known antigen. Receptor libraries were prepared by PCR. Sequenced using an Illumina HiSeq 2500. Unique molecular identifiers were incorporated into TCR beta cDNA libraries to reduce PCR and sequencing biases. In-frame beta chains were kept once TCRdb had trimmed the public reads at Q25 with fastp and called clones with MiXCR. Each record represents a unique CDR3 protein, reported with the most common genes and DNA among its rows. The sample table holds 650,000 to 900,000 distinct CDR3 sequences, of which around 42% were seen once. The ten largest clonotypes hold 4.9% of the sample. The sample comprised blood. These receptors were taken from a girl under 18 with multiple sclerosis.

This chain connects TRBV30 to TRBJ2-1, with 7 nucleotides matching TRBD2. This CDR3 spans 17 amino acids. CDR1 is GTSNPN, CDR2 SVGIG, per germline (reference sequence). With 0 bases clipped from V and 4 bases from J, the junction kept 12 bases outside the gene matches. CDR3 sequence: CAWSVGAPGGGYNEQFF. DNA of the CDR3: TGTGCCTGGAGTGTAGGCGCCCCGGGAGGAGGGTACAATGAGCAGTTCTTC. The entire variable domain, with the rest obtained from reference TRBV30 and TRBJ2-1, is as follows: SQTIHQWPATLVQPVGSPLSLECTVEGTSNPNLYWYRQAAGRGLQLLFYSVGIGQISSEVPQNLSASRPQDRQFILSSKKLLLSDSGFYLCAWSVGAPGGGYNEQFFGPGTRLTVL.

The chain is built from TRBV20-1 and TRBJ2-1; no reliable D call. The V and J ends lost 3 bases and 10 bases respectively, with 7 bases between them. CDR1 and CDR2 (germline): DFQATT, SNEGSKA (reference sequence). The CDR3 consists of 10 residues. This chain's CDR3 is CSARFGEQFF. CDR3 bases: TGCAGTGCTAGGTTTGGAGAGCAGTTCTTC.

The chain combines TRBV27 with TRBJ1-5, with D hard to call. Germline-derived CDR1 and CDR2 are MNHEY and SMNVEV (reference sequence). Trimming pared 5 bases from V and 10 bases from J, leaving 18 bases between. This CDR3 has 14 amino acids. The DNA for the CDR3 is TGTGCCAGCAGTCTATATGACGCCAACGGCCCCCAGCATTTT. This sequence encodes CASSLYDANGPQHF.

This sequence joins TRBV20-1 and TRBJ2-7; 14 bases match TRBD2. In germline, CDR1 is DFQATT, CDR2 SNEGSKA (reference sequence). There are 13 residues in the CDR3. The CDR3 loop reads CSGLAGGRDEQYF. CDR3 DNA: TGCTCCGGACTAGCGGGAGGTAGGGACGAGCAGTACTTC.

The chain links TRBV4-1 to TRBJ2-1; tentatively, D is TRBD1 or TRBD2 (5 bases each). The end of the DNA aligns better with TRBJ2-7, so the J call may be wrong. This CDR3 is 15 amino acids long. Germline V gene lookup returns CDR1 MGHRA and CDR2 YSYEKL. The CDR3 region has the DNA TGCGCCAGCAGCCAAGGGGGGAGCTCCTACAATGAGCAGTACTTC. Its protein is CASSQGGSSYNEQYF.

This clonotype was recorded a few times. The chain carries TRBV6-4 and TRBJ1-5; the D is unclear. The CDR3 length is 17 residues. Trimming removed 4 bases from V and 2 bases from J, with 18 bases in between. The V gene's germline CDR1 is MRHNA and CDR2 SNTAGT. The CDR3 DNA sequence: TGTGCCAGCAGTGTTCAACCGGGCCCCAGGCGCAATCAGCCCCAGCATTTT. Protein product: CASSVQPGPRRNQPQHF.

This clonotype turned up a few times. One end of the junction does not line up with germline, which may come from a read error. The chain combines TRBV10-3 with TRBJ1-2; TRBD1 might be the D (6 bases). There are 15 residues in the CDR3. Germline V gene data show CDR1 as ENHRY and CDR2 as SYGVKD. The CDR3 DNA is TGTGCCATCAGTCAACGGACAGAGTCCCTCTATGGTTACACCTTC. Translation gives CAISQRTESLYGYTF.

This clonotype has just one count. The rearrangement joins TRBV28 to TRBJ2-7, with TRBD1 identical over 9 bases. Trimming took 6 bases from V and 0 from J; bases not matched to a gene: 3. CDR3 length equals 14 residues. Germline CDR1 is MDHEN and CDR2 is SYDVKM. This CDR3 is CASRTGGNSYEQYF. The CDR3 nucleotides are TGTGCCAGCAGGACAGGGGGGAACTCCTACGAGCAGTACTTC.

This clonotype was observed once. V and J are TRBV6-1 and TRBJ2-4; D is unresolved. Per germline, CDR1 MNHNS and CDR2 SASEGT. This CDR3 contains 15 residues. V was trimmed by 7 bases and J by 2 bases, leaving 15 bases between them. The DNA of the CDR3 is TGTGCCAGCACTTCCGACCTCGGAACCAAAAACATTCAGTACTTC. Translation: CASTSDLGTKNIQYF.

This chain links TRBV15 with TRBJ2-2, with TRBD1 matching over 8 bases. This CDR3 has 14 residues. Germline lookup yields CDR1 LNHNV and CDR2 YYDKDF (reference sequence). Trimming cost V 8 bases and J 7 bases; bases outside gene matches: 9. CDR3 coding DNA: TGTGCCACCTCGGACAGGGCCTTTGGCGGGGAGCTGTTTTTT. It yields the protein CATSDRAFGGELFF.

Only a few counts were recorded for this clonotype. The J gene is TRBJ2-3, the V gene TRBV11-2; TRBD1 agrees at 7 bases. Germline-derived CDR1 and CDR2 are SGHAT and FQNNGV. The CDR3 totals 16 residues. Trimming cost V 0 bases and J 3 bases; bases outside gene matches: 6. CDR3 coding DNA: TGTGCCAGCAGCTTAGACCCGACAGGGCAGACAGATACGCAGTATTTT. Translating gives CASSLDPTGQTDTQYF.

This clonotype showed up just a few times. This chain joins TRBV4-3 and TRBJ2-1, with 9 nucleotides matching TRBD2. Germline CDR1 LGHNA, CDR2 YSLEER. This CDR3 is 19 amino acids long. V was pared by 0 bases and J by 2 bases, with 11 bases of the junction left unmatched. Written as DNA, the CDR3 is TGCGCCAGCAGCCAAGATTCGGTCTGGCGGGAGGGAGCCTACAATGAGCAGTTCTTC. It encodes CASSQDSVWREGAYNEQFF.